This section outlines one TCR beta chain sequence together with its context. As yet, its antigen is unknown. The V segment lost 8 bases and the J segment 4 bases; nucleotides outside the gene matches: 11. This CDR3 region has 16 residues. The germline CDR1 and CDR2 sequences are MNHEY and SMNVEV (reference sequence). TCRdb itself ran the multiplex PCR reads through MiXCR, one entry per CDR3 protein. The sample holds about 150,000 distinct CDR3 sequences, 30% to 35% seen once. The data originate from a study of breast tumors, draining lymph nodes, adjacent tissues. Study outcomes and limitations: Tumors had less TCR diversity than lymph nodes, more than nontumor tissue. Tumor T cell lymph node origin was a supported hypothesis, not proven.

The lymph nodes were axillary draining lymph nodes from breast cancer patients. The sample taken for sequencing was axillary lymph node tissue. The rearrangement links TRBV27 to TRBJ1-1, with 12 bases lining up with TRBD1. This clonotype originated in a female donor with breast cancer. Some clones in this sample may be carry-over from other donors' samples. The CDR3 protein is CASSTGTGGFSTEAFF. The CDR3 DNA follows: TGTGCCAGCTCGACCGGGACAGGGGGCTTTAGCACTGAAGCTTTCTTT.